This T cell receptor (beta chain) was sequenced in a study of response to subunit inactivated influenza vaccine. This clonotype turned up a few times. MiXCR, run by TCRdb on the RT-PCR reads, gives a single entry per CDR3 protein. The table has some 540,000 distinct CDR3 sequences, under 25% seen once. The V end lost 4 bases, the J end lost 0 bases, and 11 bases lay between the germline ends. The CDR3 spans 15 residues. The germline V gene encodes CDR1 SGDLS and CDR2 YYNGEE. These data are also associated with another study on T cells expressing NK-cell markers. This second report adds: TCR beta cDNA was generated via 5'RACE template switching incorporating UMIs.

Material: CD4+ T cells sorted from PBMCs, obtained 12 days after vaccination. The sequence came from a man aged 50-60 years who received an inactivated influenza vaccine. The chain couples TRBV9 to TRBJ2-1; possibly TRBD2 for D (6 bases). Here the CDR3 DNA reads TGTGCCAGCAGCTCCCGGGACTCCTCCTACAATGAGCAGTTCTTC. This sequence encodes CASSSRDSSYNEQFF. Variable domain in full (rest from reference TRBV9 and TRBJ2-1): DSGVTQTPKHLITATGQRVTLRCSPRSGDLSVYWYQQSLDQGLQFLIQYYNGEERAKGNILERFSAQQFPDLHSELNLSSLELGDSALYFCASSSRDSSYNEQFFGPGTRLTVL.